This TCR beta chain was documented in a study of stem cell transplantation in POMP-related autoinflammatory disease. About the research overall: Pre-transplant patients had naive-skewed CD4+ T cells and few CD8+ T cells.

Assay used: immunoSEQ multiplex PCR; TCRdb lists only in-frame clones, some missing. The data show roughly 68,000 clones, more than 75% seen once. Comment on this clone: Its target is unknown.

Points from the study as a whole: Unique TRB V-J gene pairings were limited in number in patients with PRAID.

Trimming cost V 7 bases and J 8 bases; bases outside gene matches: 7. CDR1 SQVTM and CDR2 ANQGSEA come from the germline V gene. The CDR3 length is 12 residues. Prominent immunodeficiency with autoinflammation defined PRAID. This chain joins TRBV29-1 and TRBJ1-4; 7 bases are shared with TRBD1. The clonotype originates from a human patient with POMP-related autoinflammation and immune dysregulation (PRAID). Some T cells may originate from the graft donor. This sample comprised CD4+ T cells from PBMCs, obtained after stem cell transplantation. The chain's CDR3 is CSGITGAEKLFF. The DNA for the CDR3 is TGCAGCGGGATCACAGGGGCGGAAAAACTGTTTTTT.